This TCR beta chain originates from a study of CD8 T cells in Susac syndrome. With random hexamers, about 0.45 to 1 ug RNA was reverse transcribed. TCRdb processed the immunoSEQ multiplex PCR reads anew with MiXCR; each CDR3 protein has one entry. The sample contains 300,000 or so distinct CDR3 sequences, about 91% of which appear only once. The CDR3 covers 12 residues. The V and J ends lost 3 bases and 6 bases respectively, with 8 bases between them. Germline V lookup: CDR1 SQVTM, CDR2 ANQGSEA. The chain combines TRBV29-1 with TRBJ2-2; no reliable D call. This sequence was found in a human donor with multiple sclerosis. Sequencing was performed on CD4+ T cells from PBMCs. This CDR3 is CSVEAFAGELFF. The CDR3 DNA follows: TGCAGCGTTGAGGCCTTCGCCGGGGAGCTGTTTTTT.